This entry describes one T cell receptor beta chain. The antigen is not known. This entry belongs to a study of T-cell reconstitution after alpha-beta-depleted transplantation in children. Study observations and caveats: Newly produced T cells mostly accounted for T-cell counts and diversity one year post-transplant. About two months after transplant, alpha-beta T cells reportedly came from several hundred expanded graft clones.

CDR3 size: 18 residues. V shed 0 bases, J shed 6 bases, and the junction held 11 bases outside the gene matches. The V gene's germline CDR1 is LNHNV and CDR2 YYDKDF (reference sequence). Preparation of the TCRbeta library used unique molecular identifiers. TCRdb processed the PCR reads anew with MiXCR; each CDR3 protein has one entry. The data show hundreds of thousands of distinct CDR3 sequences, with 15% to 20% seen just once and roughly 40% held by the top ten. The genes are TRBV15 and TRBJ2-1, with 10 bases aligning to TRBD2. The material sequenced was PBMCs, mostly from graft donor cells, taken 360 days after TCRalphabeta/CD19-depleted stem cell transplant. The sequence was obtained from a male patient between 2 and 10 years old who had a stem cell transplant for acute lymphoblastic leukemia, so the T cells may come from the graft donor. The CDR3 is CATSRDWTSGPGTNEQFF. The CDR3 DNA reads as TGTGCCACCAGCAGAGATTGGACTAGCGGACCTGGGACCAATGAGCAGTTCTTC.